The 18 T cell receptor beta chains listed next were all sequenced from one sample in a study of technical replicates of blood from several donors. The data were produced by immunoSEQ multiplex PCR, yet TCRdb's version contains in-frame clones alone and is incomplete. The table has 55,000 to 70,000 clones, roughly 86% seen once; the top ten hold approximately 4.8%. Sequencing was done on a sample of PBMCs. Every receptor here comes from a human donor in good health. Some clones in this sample may be carry-over from other donors' samples.

The chain has TRBV18 and TRBJ2-7; perhaps TRBD1 as D (6 bases). The CDR3 has 14 amino acids. Germline V gene data show CDR1 as KGHSH and CDR2 as LQKENI. The V end was cut by 1 base, the J end by 3 bases, with 10 bases between. The CDR3 spells CASSPQRDNYEQYF. The CDR3 nucleotides read TGTGCCAGCTCACCACAACGGGACAACTACGAGCAGTACTTC.

V and J are TRBV10-3 and TRBJ2-1; 7 bases agree with TRBD2. The V segment lost 11 bases and the J segment 8 bases; nucleotides outside the gene matches: 18. CDR1 is ENHRY and CDR2 is SYGVKD in the germline V gene. This CDR3 is built from 15 residues. As DNA, the CDR3 is TGTGCCGCGGGGCGGGGGACCCTAAACCTCGATGAGCAGTTCTTC. Amino acid sequence: CAAGRGTLNLDEQFF.

This clone was seen only once. V and J are TRBV7-3 and TRBJ2-3; D ambiguous. The CDR3 runs 13 residues. Germline V lookup: CDR1 SGHTA, CDR2 FQGTGA. Trimming pared 5 bases from V and 1 base from J, leaving 7 bases between. The chain's CDR3 is CASSGLGTDTQYF. The CDR3 bases are TGTGCCAGCAGCGGGCTGGGCACAGATACGCAGTATTTT.

The V and J genes are TRBV29-1 and TRBJ1-1; unclear D gene. The CDR3 is 14 residues long. The V end was cut by 6 bases, the J end by 2 bases, with 16 bases between. Germline CDR1 is SQVTM and CDR2 is ANQGSEA. The CDR3 spells CSVEMGPVNTEAFF. The CDR3, as DNA: TGCAGCGTCGAGATGGGCCCCGTCAACACTGAAGCTTTCTTT.

The V and J genes are TRBV9 and TRBJ2-1; 7 bases are a match to TRBD2. Germline values: CDR1 SGDLS, CDR2 YYNGEE. This CDR3 has 16 amino acids. The ends lost 3 bases at V and 7 bases at J; junction bases unmatched: 13. In nucleotides, the CDR3 is TGTGCCAGCAGCGCTACCCGGAGGGGCGGGGGAAATGAGCAGTTCTTC. It translates to CASSATRRGGGNEQFF.

V and J are TRBV6-1 and TRBJ1-1, with D tentatively TRBD1 (6 bases). Germline lookup yields CDR1 MNHNS and CDR2 SASEGT. The CDR3 runs 11 residues. Trimming removed 9 bases at V and 5 bases at J, with 10 bases between. CDR3 DNA: TGTGCCAGTCAGAGGGGGACTGAAGCTTTCTTT. Translated, it gives CASQRGTEAFF.

The chain uses TRBV5-4 and TRBJ2-2; TRBD2 agrees at 8 bases. The CDR3 spans 16 residues. In germline, CDR1 is SGHNT, CDR2 YYREEE (reference sequence). V trimming: 4 bases; J trimming: 0 bases; junction bases outside the gene matches: 5. CDR3 sequence: CASSPRGGSNTGELFF. The CDR3 DNA follows: TGTGCCAGCAGCCCACGGGGGGGTTCGAACACCGGGGAGCTGTTTTTT.

The J gene is TRBJ2-7, the V gene TRBV2; a possible D gene is TRBD1 (5 bases). The CDR3 totals 13 residues. V lost 5 bases and J lost 5, with 13 bases in between. Germline V gene lookup returns CDR1 SNHLY and CDR2 FYNNEI. For the CDR3, the DNA is TGTGCCAGCAGTTATTCAGGGTACCACGAGCAGTACTTC. Its translation: CASSYSGYHEQYF.

The chain employs TRBV11-3 and TRBJ1-2; tentatively, D is TRBD1 (6 bases). Germline V gene sequence: CDR1 SGHNT, CDR2 YENEEA. Trimming shortened V by 1 base and J by 4 bases, and 13 bases separated the two germline ends. The CDR3 contains 15 residues. The chain's CDR3 is CASSLAGQTSYGYTF. In DNA form, the CDR3 reads TGTGCCAGCAGCTTAGCCGGACAGACTTCCTATGGCTACACCTTC.

The chain links TRBV18 to TRBJ1-6; weak D call: TRBD1 (5 bases). The CDR3 length is 16 residues. Germline loops: CDR1 KGHSH, CDR2 LQKENI. V lost 3 bases to trimming and J lost 9 bases, with 18 bases between them. This chain's CDR3 is CASSPSDAGGGSPLHF. The CDR3 DNA follows: TGTGCCAGCTCACCCAGTGATGCGGGGGGGGGTTCACCCCTCCACTTT.

This chain connects TRBV6-5 to TRBJ2-1, with D perhaps matching TRBD2 (5 bases). The length of the CDR3 is 11 residues. Looked up from germline, CDR1 is MNHEY and CDR2 is SVGAGI. Trimming pared 4 bases from V and 8 bases from J, leaving 6 bases between. CDR3 protein: CASSSRDEQFF. In DNA form, the CDR3 reads TGTGCCAGCAGTTCGAGGGATGAGCAGTTCTTC.

This chain links TRBV28 with TRBJ2-7, with a possible D match to TRBD2 (5 bases). CDR1 MDHEN and CDR2 SYDVKM come from the germline V gene. The CDR3 contains 13 residues. V was trimmed by 7 bases and J by 2 bases, leaving 12 bases between them. The CDR3 coding sequence is TGTGCCAGCATCCGGGGAACTCCCTACGAGCAGTACTTC. Protein product: CASIRGTPYEQYF.

This sequence joins TRBV2 and TRBJ1-6; TRBD1 is a possible D gene (6 bases). Germline V gives CDR1 SNHLY, CDR2 FYNNEI. V was cut by 6 bases and J by 5 bases, with 20 bases left in between. The CDR3 length is 17 residues. The CDR3 DNA follows: TGTGCCAGCAGCCCCCTGGGGGGGGGCGTCAATAATTCACCCCTCCACTTT. Amino acid sequence: CASSPLGGGVNNSPLHF.

The chain is built from TRBV5-4 and TRBJ1-2; 9 nucleotides agree with TRBD1. This CDR3 contains 15 residues. Germline CDR1 reads SGHNT; CDR2 reads YYREEE (reference sequence). V shed 3 bases and J 4 bases; nucleotides not matched to a gene: 7. The CDR3 DNA reads TGTGCCAGCAGCTCGTCGACAGGGGGAGGCTATGGCTACACCTTC. Translated, it gives CASSSSTGGGYGYTF.

The chain carries TRBV11-2 and TRBJ2-5, with TRBD1 matching over 12 bases. Trimming cost V 5 bases and J 6 bases; bases outside gene matches: 7. CDR1 SGHAT and CDR2 FQNNGV come from the germline V gene. The CDR3 has 15 residues. The CDR3 loop is CASSTRDRGPKTQYF. Written as DNA, the CDR3 is TGTGCCAGCAGCACCCGGGACAGGGGGCCAAAGACCCAGTACTTC.

This rearrangement joins TRBV4-3 to TRBJ1-2; D not certain. The CDR3 consists of 16 residues. Germline CDR1 reads LGHNA; CDR2 reads YSLEER. V was pared by 0 bases and J by 1 base, with 12 bases between. The CDR3 DNA is TGCGCCAGCAGCCAAGAAGCAGGAACCCGTAACTATGGCTACACCTTC. Residues: CASSQEAGTRNYGYTF.

The rearrangement joins TRBV6-5 to TRBJ2-2, with a possible D match to TRBD2 (6 bases). The CDR3 extends over 16 amino acids. Germline V gene lookup returns CDR1 MNHEY and CDR2 SVGAGI. Trimming took off 0 bases at V and 0 bases at J, with 8 bases between the two ends. CDR3 coding DNA: TGTGCCAGCAGTTACTCGGCGGGATCGAACACCGGGGAGCTGTTTTTT. Translation: CASSYSAGSNTGELFF.

The chain combines TRBV14 with TRBJ2-5; tentative D call: TRBD1 (6 bases). Per the germline V gene, CDR1 is SGHDN and CDR2 is FVKESK. Trimming left V 1 base short and J 6 bases short, with 15 bases between. CDR3 length: 15 residues. The CDR3 nucleotides are TGTGCCAGCAGCCAAGGGACAGCGAGTACCCAGACCCAGTACTTC. Protein product: CASSQGTASTQTQYF.